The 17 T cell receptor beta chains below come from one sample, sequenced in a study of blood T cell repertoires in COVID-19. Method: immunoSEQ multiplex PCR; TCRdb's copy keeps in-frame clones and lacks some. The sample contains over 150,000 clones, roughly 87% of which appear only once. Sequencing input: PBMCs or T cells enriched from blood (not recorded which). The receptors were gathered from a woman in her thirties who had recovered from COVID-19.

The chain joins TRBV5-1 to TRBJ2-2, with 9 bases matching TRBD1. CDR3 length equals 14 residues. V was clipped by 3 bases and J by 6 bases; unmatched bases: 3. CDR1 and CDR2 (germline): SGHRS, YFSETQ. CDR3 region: CASSSGQGSGELFF. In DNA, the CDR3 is TGCGCCAGCAGCTCCGGACAGGGGTCCGGGGAGCTGTTTTTT.

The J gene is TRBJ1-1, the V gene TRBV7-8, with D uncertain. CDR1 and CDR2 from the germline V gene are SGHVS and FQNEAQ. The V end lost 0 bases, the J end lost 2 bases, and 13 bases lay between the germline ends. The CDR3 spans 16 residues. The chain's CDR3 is CASSLAGSDYNTEAFF. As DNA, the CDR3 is TGTGCCAGCAGCTTAGCTGGGTCGGACTATAACACTGAAGCTTTCTTT.

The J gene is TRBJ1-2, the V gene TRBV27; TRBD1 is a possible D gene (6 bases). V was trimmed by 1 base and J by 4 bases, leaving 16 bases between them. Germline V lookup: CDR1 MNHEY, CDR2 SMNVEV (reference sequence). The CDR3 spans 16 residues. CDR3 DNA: TGTGCCAGCAGTTTATTAGGGGGGGGCCCCTTCTATGGCTACACCTTC. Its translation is CASSLLGGGPFYGYTF.

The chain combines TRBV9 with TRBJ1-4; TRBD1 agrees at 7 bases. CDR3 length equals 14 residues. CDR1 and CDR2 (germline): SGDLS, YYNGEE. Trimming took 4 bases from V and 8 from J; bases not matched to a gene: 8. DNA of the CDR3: TGTGCCAGCAGCCCCGGGACAGCTTGGGAAAAACTGTTTTTT. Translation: CASSPGTAWEKLFF.

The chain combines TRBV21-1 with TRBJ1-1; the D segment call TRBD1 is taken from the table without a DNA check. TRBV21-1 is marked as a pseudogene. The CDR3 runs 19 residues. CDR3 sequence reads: CASSKKGNRDGTIGTEAFF. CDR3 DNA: TGTGCCAGCAGCAAAAAGGGGAACAGGGACGGTACTATTGGTACTGAAGCTTTCTTT.

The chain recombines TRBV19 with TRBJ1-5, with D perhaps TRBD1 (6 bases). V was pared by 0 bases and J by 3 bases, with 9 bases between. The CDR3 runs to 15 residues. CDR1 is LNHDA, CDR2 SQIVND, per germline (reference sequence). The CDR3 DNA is TGTGCCAGTAGTATAGAGGGACACGTCAATCAGCCCCAGCATTTT. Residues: CASSIEGHVNQPQHF. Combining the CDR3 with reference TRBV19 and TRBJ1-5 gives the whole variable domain DGGITQSPKYLFRKEGQNVTLSCEQNLNHDAMYWYRQDPGQGLRLIYYSQIVNDFQKGDIAEGYSVSREKKESFPLTVTSAQKNPTAFYLCASSIEGHVNQPQHFGDGTRLSIL.

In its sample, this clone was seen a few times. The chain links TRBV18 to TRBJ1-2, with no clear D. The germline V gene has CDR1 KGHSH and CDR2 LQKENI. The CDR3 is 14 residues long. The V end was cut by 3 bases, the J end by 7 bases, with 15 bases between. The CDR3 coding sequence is TGTGCCAGCTCACCCGAGTCCGGCAGAGGTGGCTACACCTTC. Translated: CASSPESGRGGYTF.

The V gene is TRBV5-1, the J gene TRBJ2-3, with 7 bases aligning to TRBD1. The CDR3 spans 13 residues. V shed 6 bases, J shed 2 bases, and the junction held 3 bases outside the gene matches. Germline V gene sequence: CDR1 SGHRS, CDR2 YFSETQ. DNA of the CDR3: TGCGCCAGCATAGACAGGGTCACAGATACGCAGTATTTT. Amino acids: CASIDRVTDTQYF.

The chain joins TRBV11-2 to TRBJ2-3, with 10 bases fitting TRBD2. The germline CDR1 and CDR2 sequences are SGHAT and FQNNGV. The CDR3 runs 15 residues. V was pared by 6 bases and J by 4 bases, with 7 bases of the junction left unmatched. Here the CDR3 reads CASSLRLAGPDTQYF. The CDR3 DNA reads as TGTGCCAGCAGTTTGAGACTAGCGGGCCCAGATACGCAGTATTTT.

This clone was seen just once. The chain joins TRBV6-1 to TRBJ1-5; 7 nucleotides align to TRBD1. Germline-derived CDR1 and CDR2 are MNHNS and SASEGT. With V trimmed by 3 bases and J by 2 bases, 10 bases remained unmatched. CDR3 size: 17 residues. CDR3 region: CASSDKGARRGNQPQHF. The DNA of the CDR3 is TGTGCCAGCAGTGATAAGGGGGCGCGTAGGGGCAATCAGCCCCAGCATTTT.

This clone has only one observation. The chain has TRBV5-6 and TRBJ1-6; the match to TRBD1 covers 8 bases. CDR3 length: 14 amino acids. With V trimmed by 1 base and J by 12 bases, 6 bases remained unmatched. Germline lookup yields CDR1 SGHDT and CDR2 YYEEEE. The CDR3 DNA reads TGTGCCAGCAGCTTGCGGTTACAGGGGGGACCCCTCCACTTT. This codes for CASSLRLQGGPLHF.

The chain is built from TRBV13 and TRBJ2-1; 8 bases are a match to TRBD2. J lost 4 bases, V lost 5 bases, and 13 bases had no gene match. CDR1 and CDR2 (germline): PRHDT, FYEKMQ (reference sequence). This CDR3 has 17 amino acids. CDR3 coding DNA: TGTGCCAGCAGCCGATTGCCCGGGAGGGATAGGTACAATGAGCAGTTCTTC. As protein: CASSRLPGRDRYNEQFF.

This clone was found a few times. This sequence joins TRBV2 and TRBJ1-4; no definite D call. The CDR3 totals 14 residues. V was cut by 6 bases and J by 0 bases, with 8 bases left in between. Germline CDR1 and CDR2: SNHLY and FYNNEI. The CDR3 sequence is CASSHKATNEKLFF. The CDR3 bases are TGTGCCAGCAGCCACAAAGCAACTAATGAAAAACTGTTTTTT. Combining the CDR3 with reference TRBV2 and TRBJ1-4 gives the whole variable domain EPEVTQTPSHQVTQMGQEVILRCVPISNHLYFYWYRQILGQKVEFLVSFYNNEISEKSEIFDDQFSVERPDGSNFTLKIRSTKLEDSAMYFCASSHKATNEKLFFGSGTQLSVL.

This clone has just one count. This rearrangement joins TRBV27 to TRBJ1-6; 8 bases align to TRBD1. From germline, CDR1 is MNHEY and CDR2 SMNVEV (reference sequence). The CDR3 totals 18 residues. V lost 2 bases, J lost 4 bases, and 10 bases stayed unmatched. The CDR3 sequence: CASSLEGTGTRYNSPLHF. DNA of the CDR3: TGTGCCAGCAGTTTAGAGGGGACAGGTACTAGGTATAATTCACCCCTCCACTTT.

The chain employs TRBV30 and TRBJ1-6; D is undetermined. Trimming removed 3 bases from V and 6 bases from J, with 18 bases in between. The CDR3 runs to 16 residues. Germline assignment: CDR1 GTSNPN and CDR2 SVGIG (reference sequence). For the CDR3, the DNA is TGTGCCTGGAGCGCCCTGAGTGGGCAGAGTAATTCACCCCTCCACTTT. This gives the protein CAWSALSGQSNSPLHF.

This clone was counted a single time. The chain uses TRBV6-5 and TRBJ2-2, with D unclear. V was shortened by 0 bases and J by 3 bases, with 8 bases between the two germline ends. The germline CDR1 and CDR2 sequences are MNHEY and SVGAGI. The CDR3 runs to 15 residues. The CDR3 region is CASSYSLIDTGELFF. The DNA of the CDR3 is TGTGCCAGCAGTTACTCCCTCATAGACACCGGGGAGCTGTTTTTT.

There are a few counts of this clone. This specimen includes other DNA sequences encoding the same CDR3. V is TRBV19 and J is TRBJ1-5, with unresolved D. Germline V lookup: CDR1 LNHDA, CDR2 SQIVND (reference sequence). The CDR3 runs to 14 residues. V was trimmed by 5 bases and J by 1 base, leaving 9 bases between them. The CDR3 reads CASSGQLSNQPQHF. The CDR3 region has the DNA TGTGCCAGTAGTGGGCAGTTAAGCAATCAGCCCCAGCATTTT.